This TCR beta chain was profiled in a study of neurological immune-mediated disorders. TCRdb fed the 5' RACE reads into MiXCR, producing one record per CDR3 protein. The sample yields 70,000 to 95,000 distinct CDR3 sequences, over 15% seen once. Trimming stripped 0 bases from V and 3 bases from J, with 19 bases between. The CDR3 loop spans 17 amino acids. Looked up from germline, CDR1 is SGHKS and CDR2 is YYEKEE (reference sequence). Healthy controls comprised blood bank volunteers in Maryland, USA. This TCR was sampled from a woman in her 40s in good health. Source material: PBMCs. This rearrangement joins TRBV5-5 to TRBJ2-7; D might be TRBD1 (7 bases). In nucleotides, the CDR3 is TGTGCCAGCAGCTTGGATGATTATGGGCAGGGGGGCTACGAGCAGTACGTC. This translates into CASSLDDYGQGGYEQYV.